What follows describes a single T cell receptor (beta chain). Its antigen is unknown. Qualities for individual bases were not recorded, and no much larger clone is one base off. The sample belongs to a study of blood T cell repertoires in COVID-19 (dated by TCRdb to 2018 to 2021). Describing the broader study: Samples from collaborators originated in the United States, Italy and Spain and spanned both the acute and convalescent phases of COVID-19. The prospective study material was composed of cDNA or gDNA derived from T cells, B-cell-depleted T cells, or PBMCs. The repertoires were made available in a free public database intended to serve as a resource for research on the immune response to SARS-CoV-2. The samples were drawn from two sources: the first 160 participants of the ongoing ImmuneRACE study, and 950 to 1,500 subjects contributed by 6 global collaborators. Where available, HLA class I and class II types were obtained from metadata supplied by the sample provider rather than from assay-based typing. Deeply sampled blood TCRbeta repertoires from subjects exposed to, actively infected with, or recovered from COVID-19 were included in the dataset. Sample metadata almost always included a de-identified subject ID, COVID-19 status, age in years and sex.

TCRbeta CDR3 regions were amplified from genomic DNA by means of the immunoSEQ Assay, a bias-controlled multiplex PCR. Regarding the original processing steps: The number of nucleated cells in each sample was estimated by amplification of reference gene primers within the assay. To quantify the absolute abundance of each unique TCRbeta CDR3 rearrangement, sequence reads were collapsed and filtered. For each sample, productive Simpson clonality was calculated by taking the square root of Simpson's diversity index across productive rearrangements. In its TCRdb copy, this immuneACCESS table keeps in-frame sequences only and misses some clones. Where compared with another copy, unresolved V genes explain less than half of these, and the others have no known cause. That table gives V, J and clone size, and the DNA gave D and trimming. This sample gives 250,000 or so clones in total; 80% to 90% of them show up just once. About 2% of the sample lies in the top ten.

Beyond this particular receptor, the publication reports: The amount of clinical and demographic metadata varied by source and participant and was provided uncurated.

A second Seattle source provided samples from volunteer blood donors who had recovered from COVID-19. Each collaborating institution followed its own protocols to collect whole blood in K2EDTA tubes. For TCRbeta analysis, collaborators shipped samples in one of three forms: frozen whole blood, isolated PBMCs, or DNA extracted from either of those sample types. The CDR3 sequence holds 13 residues, the cysteine and phenylalanine included. Only the CDR3 region is kept as DNA, spanning 39 bases read in frame from base 1. V sheds 3 bases and J sheds 5 bases, leaving 11 bases between their ends. The sample taken for sequencing was peripheral blood. The rearrangement combines TRBV12-3 or TRBV12-4 with TRBJ2-7; TRBD2 might be the D gene, on 5 matching bases. The TCR was taken from a man aged 40-49 years who had recovered from COVID-19. DNA sequence: TGTGCCAGCAGTTTCGTGCGAGGGAACGAGCAGTACTTC. Its product reads: CASSFVRGNEQYF.